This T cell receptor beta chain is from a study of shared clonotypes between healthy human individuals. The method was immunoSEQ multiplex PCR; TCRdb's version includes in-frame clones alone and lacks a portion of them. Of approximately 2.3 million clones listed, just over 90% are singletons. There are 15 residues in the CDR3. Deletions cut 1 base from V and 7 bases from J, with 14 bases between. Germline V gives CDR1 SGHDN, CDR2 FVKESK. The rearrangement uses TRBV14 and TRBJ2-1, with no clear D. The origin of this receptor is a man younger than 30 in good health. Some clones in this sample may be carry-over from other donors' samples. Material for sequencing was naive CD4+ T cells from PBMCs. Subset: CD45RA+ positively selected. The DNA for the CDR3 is TGTGCCAGCAGCCAAGGAGGCAACATTCATAATGAGCAGTTCTTC. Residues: CASSQGGNIHNEQFF.